These T cell receptor beta chains were read from a single sample in a study of CD8 T cells in cerebrospinal fluid in Alzheimer's disease. No DNA is given; TCRdb re-called the 10x single-cell sequencing reads and lists each CDR3 protein once. The listing contains around 1,100 distinct CDR3 sequences. Sequencing input: cerebrospinal fluid. The receptors shown here come from a human donor in good health. CDR3s include the opening cysteine and the closing phenylalanine or tryptophan. The order of the fields is clone size, V gene, J gene, CDR3 protein. Only some rows state a clone size, as once, few, many or a class for expanded clones.

size: large; V: TRBV4-1; J: TRBJ2-7; CDR3: CASSQAGDRITYEQYF
size: NA; V: TRBV7-8; J: TRBJ2-1; CDR3: CASSQDRGPSRVQFF
size: medium-sized; V: TRBV19; J: TRBJ2-3; CDR3: CASKTSRAKDTQYF
size: NA; V: TRBV9; J: TRBJ2-1; CDR3: CASSSRTSGTKNEQFF
size: large; V: TRBV6-5; J: TRBJ2-1; CDR3: CASSSGTGGYYNEQFF
size: medium-sized; V: TRBV6-5; J: TRBJ2-7; CDR3: CASSRDRASSYEQYF
size: large; V: TRBV5-1; J: TRBJ2-7; CDR3: CASSFSQGASYEQYF
size: medium-sized; V: TRBV28; J: TRBJ2-3; CDR3: CATRTIPDTQYF
size: NA; V: TRBV27; J: TRBJ2-2; CDR3: CASSRGSGGAGGELFF
size: large; V: TRBV19; J: TRBJ2-1; CDR3: CASTIGAGQGSEQFF
size: large; V: TRBV18; J: TRBJ1-1; CDR3: CASSPSGDTEAFF
size: medium-sized; V: TRBV7-9; J: TRBJ2-5; CDR3: CASSFLDFAETQYF
size: large; V: TRBV7-2; J: TRBJ1-1; CDR3: CASRGSRLGTEAFF
size: medium-sized; V: TRBV27; J: TRBJ1-6; CDR3: CASSLSWQFNSPLHF
size: NA; V: TRBV29-1; J: TRBJ2-2; CDR3: CSVHTGTGELFF
size: large; V: TRBV7-7; J: TRBJ2-5; CDR3: CASSLLTAGATQYF
size: large; V: TRBV4-1; J: TRBJ2-7; CDR3: CASSLAPDRQTYEQYF
size: medium-sized; V: TRBV28; J: TRBJ2-3; CDR3: CASSSSSGRGTDTQYF
size: medium-sized; V: TRBV3-1; J: TRBJ1-2; CDR3: CASSQGTVPSFYGYTF
size: medium-sized; V: TRBV27; J: TRBJ2-7; CDR3: CASRGSRTAYEQYF
size: medium-sized; V: TRBV5-1; J: TRBJ2-3; CDR3: CASSLATDTQYF
size: large; V: TRBV5-1; J: TRBJ2-7; CDR3: CASSLVGGGDYEQYF